This T cell receptor (beta chain) was retrieved from a study of control samples from healthy donors and cancer patients. This table comes from immunoSEQ multiplex PCR, and its TCRdb copy is limited to in-frame clones, with some not included. This table holds around 190,000 clones. The sequence was obtained from a woman in her thirties in good health. Sample: blood.

The CDR3 protein is CASSSQGSGVADTQYF. CDR3 nucleotides: TGCGCCAGCAGCTCCCAAGGAAGCGGGGTGGCAGATACGCAGTATTTT. V is TRBV5-1 and J is TRBJ2-3, with 7 bases fitting TRBD2. Germline lookup yields CDR1 SGHRS and CDR2 YFSETQ. J lost 4 bases, V lost 3 bases, and 11 bases had no gene match. CDR3 length: 16 residues.